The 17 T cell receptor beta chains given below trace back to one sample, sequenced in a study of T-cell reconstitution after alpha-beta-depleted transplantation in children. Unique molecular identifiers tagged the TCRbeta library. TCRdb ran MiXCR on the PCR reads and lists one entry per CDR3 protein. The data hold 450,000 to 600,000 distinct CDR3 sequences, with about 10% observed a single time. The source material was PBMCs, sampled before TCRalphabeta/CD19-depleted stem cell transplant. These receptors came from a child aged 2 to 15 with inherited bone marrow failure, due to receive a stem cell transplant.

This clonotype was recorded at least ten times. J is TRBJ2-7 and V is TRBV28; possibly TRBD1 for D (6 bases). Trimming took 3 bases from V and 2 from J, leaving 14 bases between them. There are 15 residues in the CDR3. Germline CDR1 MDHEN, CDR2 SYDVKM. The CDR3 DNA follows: TGTGCCAGCAGTTTCCAAACAGGGTTAACCTACGAGCAGTACTTC. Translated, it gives CASSFQTGLTYEQYF.

CDR3: CSARDRDEYGYTF. The CDR3 DNA reads TGCAGTGCTAGGGATCGGGACGAATATGGCTACACCTTC. This chain connects TRBV20-1 to TRBJ1-2; D is possibly TRBD1 (5 bases). Germline assignment: CDR1 DFQATT and CDR2 SNEGSKA (reference sequence). V gave up 3 bases and J gave up 5 bases, with 13 bases separating them. The CDR3 extends over 13 amino acids.

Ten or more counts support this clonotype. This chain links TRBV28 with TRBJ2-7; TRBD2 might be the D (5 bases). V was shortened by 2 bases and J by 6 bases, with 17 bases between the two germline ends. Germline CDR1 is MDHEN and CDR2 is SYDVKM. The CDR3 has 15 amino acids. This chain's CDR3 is CASSLDYYTTSEQYF. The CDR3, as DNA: TGTGCCAGCAGTTTAGACTACTATACTACTAGCGAGCAGTACTTC.

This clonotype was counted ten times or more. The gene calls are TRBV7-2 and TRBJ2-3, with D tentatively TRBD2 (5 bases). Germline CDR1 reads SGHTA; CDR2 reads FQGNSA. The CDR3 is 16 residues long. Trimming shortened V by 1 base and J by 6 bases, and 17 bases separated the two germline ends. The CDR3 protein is CASSLGLAGGLDTQYF. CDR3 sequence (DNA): TGTGCCAGCAGCTTAGGCCTAGCCGGTGGGTTGGATACGCAGTATTTT.

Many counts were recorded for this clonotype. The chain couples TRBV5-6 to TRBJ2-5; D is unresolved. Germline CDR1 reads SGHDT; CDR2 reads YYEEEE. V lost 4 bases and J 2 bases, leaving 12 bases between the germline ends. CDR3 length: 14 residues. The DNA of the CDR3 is TGTGCCAGCAGCGATTCAGGTTCTCAAGAGACCCAGTACTTC. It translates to CASSDSGSQETQYF.

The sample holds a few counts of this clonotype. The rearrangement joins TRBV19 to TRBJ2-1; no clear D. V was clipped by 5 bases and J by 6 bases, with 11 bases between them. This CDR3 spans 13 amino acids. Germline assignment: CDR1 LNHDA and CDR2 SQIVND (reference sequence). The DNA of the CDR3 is TGTGCCAGTAGTCAAAAGGGCCCCAATGAGCAGTTCTTC. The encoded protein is CASSQKGPNEQFF. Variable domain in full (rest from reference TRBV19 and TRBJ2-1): DGGITQSPKYLFRKEGQNVTLSCEQNLNHDAMYWYRQDPGQGLRLIYYSQIVNDFQKGDIAEGYSVSREKKESFPLTVTSAQKNPTAFYLCASSQKGPNEQFFGPGTRLTVL.

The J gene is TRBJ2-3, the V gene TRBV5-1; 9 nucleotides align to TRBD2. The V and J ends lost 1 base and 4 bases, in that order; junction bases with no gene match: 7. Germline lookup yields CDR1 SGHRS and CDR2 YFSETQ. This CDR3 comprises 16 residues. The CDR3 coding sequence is TGCGCCAGCAGCTTGTTTGGTAGCGGGAGCGCAGATACGCAGTATTTT. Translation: CASSLFGSGSADTQYF.

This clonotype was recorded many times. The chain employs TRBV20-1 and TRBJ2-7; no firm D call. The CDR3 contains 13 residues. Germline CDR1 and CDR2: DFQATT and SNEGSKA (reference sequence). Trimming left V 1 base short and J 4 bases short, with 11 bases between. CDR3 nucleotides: TGCAGTGCTAGAGTCTCCGCGCAGTACGAGCAGTACTTC. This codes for CSARVSAQYEQYF.

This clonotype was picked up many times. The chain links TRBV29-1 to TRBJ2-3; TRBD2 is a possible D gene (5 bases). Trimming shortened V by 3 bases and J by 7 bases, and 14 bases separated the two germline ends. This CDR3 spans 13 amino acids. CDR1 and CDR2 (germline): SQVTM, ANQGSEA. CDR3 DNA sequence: TGCAGCGTTGATGAGGGCAAACGGAATACGCAGTATTTT. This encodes CSVDEGKRNTQYF.

CDR3 loop: CASSPSTGAPYEQYF. The CDR3 DNA sequence: TGTGCCAGCAGCCCTTCGACAGGGGCCCCCTACGAGCAGTACTTC. V and J are TRBV5-4 and TRBJ2-7; 8 bases agree with TRBD1. CDR1 and CDR2 (germline): SGHNT, YYREEE (reference sequence). CDR3 length equals 15 residues. The V segment lost 4 bases and the J segment 2 bases; nucleotides outside the gene matches: 8.

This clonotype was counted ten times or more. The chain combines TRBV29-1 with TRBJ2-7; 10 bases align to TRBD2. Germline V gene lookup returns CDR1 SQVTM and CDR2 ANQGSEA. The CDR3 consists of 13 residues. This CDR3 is CRGLFGLADEQYF. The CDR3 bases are TGCAGGGGACTATTCGGACTAGCGGACGAGCAGTACTTC.

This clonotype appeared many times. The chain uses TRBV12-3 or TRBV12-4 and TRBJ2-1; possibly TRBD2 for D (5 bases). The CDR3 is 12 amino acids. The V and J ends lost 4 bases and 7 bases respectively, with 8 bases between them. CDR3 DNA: TGTGCCAGCAGTTCGGACTGGAATGAGCAGTTCTTC. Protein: CASSSDWNEQFF.

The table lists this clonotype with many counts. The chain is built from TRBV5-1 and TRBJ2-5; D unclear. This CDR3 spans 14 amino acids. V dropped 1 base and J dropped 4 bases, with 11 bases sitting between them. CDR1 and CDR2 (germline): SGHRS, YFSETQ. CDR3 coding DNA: TGCGCCAGCAGCTTGAGCAGGAAACGAGAGACCCAGTACTTC. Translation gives CASSLSRKRETQYF.

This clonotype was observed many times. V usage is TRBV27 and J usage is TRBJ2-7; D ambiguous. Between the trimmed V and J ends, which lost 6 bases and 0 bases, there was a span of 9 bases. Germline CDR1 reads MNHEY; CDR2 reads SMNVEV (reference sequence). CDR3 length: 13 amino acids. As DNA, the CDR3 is TGTGCCAGCAGACGGCAGATCTCCTACGAGCAGTACTTC. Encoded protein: CASRRQISYEQYF.

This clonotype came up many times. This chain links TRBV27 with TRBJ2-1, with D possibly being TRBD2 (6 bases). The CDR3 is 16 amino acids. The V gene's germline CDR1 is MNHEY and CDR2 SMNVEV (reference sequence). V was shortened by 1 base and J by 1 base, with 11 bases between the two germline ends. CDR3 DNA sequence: TGTGCCAGCAGTTTATTGCGGGGATTGTCCTACAATGAGCAGTTCTTC. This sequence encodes CASSLLRGLSYNEQFF.

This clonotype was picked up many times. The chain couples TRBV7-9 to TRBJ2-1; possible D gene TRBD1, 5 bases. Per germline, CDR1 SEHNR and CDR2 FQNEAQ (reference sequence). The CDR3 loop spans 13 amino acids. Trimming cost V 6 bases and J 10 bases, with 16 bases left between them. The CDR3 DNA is TGTGCCAGCAGTTTGACAGTATTTGAAGAGCAGTTCTTC. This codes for CASSLTVFEEQFF. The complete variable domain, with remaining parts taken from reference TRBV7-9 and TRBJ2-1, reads DTGVSQNPRHKITKRGQNVTFRCDPISEHNRLYWYRQTLGQGPEFLTYFQNEAQLEKSRLLSDRFSAERPKGSFSTLEIQRTEQGDSAMYLCASSLTVFEEQFFGPGTRLTVL.

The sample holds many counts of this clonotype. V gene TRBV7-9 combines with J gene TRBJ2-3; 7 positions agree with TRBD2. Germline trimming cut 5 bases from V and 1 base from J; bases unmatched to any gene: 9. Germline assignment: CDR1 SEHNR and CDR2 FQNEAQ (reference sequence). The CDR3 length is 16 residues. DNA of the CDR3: TGTGCCAGCAGCCTGCTAGCGGTCTCCGGCACAGATACGCAGTATTTT. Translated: CASSLLAVSGTDTQYF.